These 9 T cell receptor beta chains came from one sample sequenced in a study of T cell repertoires in cytomegalovirus infection. TCRdb passed the reads through MiXCR, listing each CDR3 protein once. Among approximately 320,000 distinct CDR3 sequences, 8% to 10% were seen once, and the ten largest hold 4.3%. Material for sequencing was PBMCs. These receptors came from a human donor in good health (CMV status not recorded). Some clones in this sample may be carry-over from other donors' samples.

In its sample, this clonotype was seen a few times. The J gene is TRBJ2-2, the V gene TRBV12-3 or TRBV12-4; D is perhaps TRBD2 (5 bases). The CDR3 loop spans 15 amino acids. V gave up 4 bases and J gave up 3 bases, with 12 bases separating them. CDR3 amino acids: CASSSGLAYTGELFF. In DNA, the CDR3 is TGTGCCAGCAGTTCGGGCTTAGCGTACACCGGGGAGCTGTTTTTT.

Only a few counts were recorded for this clonotype. The gene calls are TRBV6-5 and TRBJ2-7, with D hard to call. CDR3 size: 14 residues. CDR1 is MNHEY and CDR2 is SVGAGI in the germline V gene. Trimming removed 0 bases at V and 2 bases at J, with 8 bases between. CDR3 protein: CASSYSTETYEQYF. The CDR3 nucleotides read TGTGCCAGCAGTTACTCTACCGAAACCTACGAGCAGTACTTC.

This clonotype came up many times. This chain uses TRBV19 with TRBJ2-3; 10 bases align to TRBD2. V shed 3 bases, J shed 2 bases, and the junction held 8 bases outside the gene matches. CDR3 size: 17 residues. Germline CDR1 LNHDA, CDR2 SQIVND (reference sequence). CDR3 sequence (DNA): TGTGCCAGTAGTATCGGACTAGCGGCACAGCTCACAGATACGCAGTATTTT. Its translation: CASSIGLAAQLTDTQYF.

This clonotype was seen only a few times. The chain is built from TRBV3-1 and TRBJ2-7; D is undetermined. This CDR3 contains 14 residues. Germline lookup yields CDR1 LGHDT and CDR2 YNNKEL (reference sequence). Trimming pared 0 bases from V and 1 base from J, leaving 7 bases between. The CDR3 DNA reads TGTGCCAGCAGCCAAGACCAGATTTCCTACGAGCAGTACTTC. Protein: CASSQDQISYEQYF.

This clonotype was found a few times. The chain employs TRBV7-3 and TRBJ2-1; D possibly matches TRBD1 or TRBD2 (5 bases each). Between the trimmed V and J ends, which lost 4 bases and 8 bases, there was a span of 6 bases. The CDR3 consists of 11 residues. Germline assignment: CDR1 SGHTA and CDR2 FQGTGA. Here the CDR3 reads CASSWDDEQFF. In DNA form, the CDR3 reads TGTGCCAGCAGCTGGGACGATGAGCAGTTCTTC. The full variable domain, in which reference TRBV7-3 and TRBJ2-1 provide the parts outside the CDR3, is GAGVSQTPSNKVTEKGKYVELRCDPISGHTALYWYRQSLGQGPEFLIYFQGTGAADDSGLPNDRFFAVRPEGSVSTLKIQRTERGDSAVYLCASSWDDEQFFGPGTRLTVL.

In its sample, this clonotype was seen a few times. This chain connects TRBV10-3 to TRBJ2-3; no firm D call. This CDR3 has 12 amino acids. Germline CDR1 ENHRY, CDR2 SYGVKD. V lost 8 bases and J 6 bases, leaving 12 bases between the germline ends. CDR3 DNA sequence: TGTGCCATCGGTCTTCGGGTCGATACGCAGTATTTT. The encoded protein is CAIGLRVDTQYF.

This clonotype was recorded at least ten times. The V call is TRBV4-2, the J call TRBJ2-2, with TRBD2 identical over 10 bases. Per germline, CDR1 LGHNA and CDR2 YNFKEQ. Losses at the gene ends were 3 bases for V and 6 bases for J; bases not matched to a gene: 10. The CDR3 sequence is 17 residues long. CDR3 sequence reads: CASSQLDTSGVAGELFF. CDR3 DNA: TGTGCCAGCAGCCAGTTGGATACTAGCGGGGTGGCCGGGGAGCTGTTTTTT.

The chain uses TRBV28 and TRBJ2-7, with 12 bases lining up with TRBD2. V shed 2 bases and J 4 bases; nucleotides not matched to a gene: 3. CDR3 length: 15 amino acids. Germline V gives CDR1 MDHEN, CDR2 SYDVKM. In DNA form, the CDR3 reads TGTGCCAGCAGTTTAAAACTAGCGGGGGGTTACGAGCAGTACTTC. Its translation: CASSLKLAGGYEQYF.

There are a few counts of this clonotype. The chain joins TRBV9 to TRBJ2-3, with 9 bases matching TRBD1. The CDR3 has 17 amino acids. CDR1 SGDLS and CDR2 YYNGEE come from the germline V gene. Trimming cost V 4 bases and J 2 bases; bases outside gene matches: 11. The CDR3, as DNA: TGTGCCAGCAGCCCCCTGGGGACAGGGACCACCACAGATACGCAGTATTTT. Translating it yields CASSPLGTGTTTDTQYF.